This T cell receptor beta chain was found in a study of T cells in Graves' hyperthyroidism and ophthalmopathy. Study-wide results and caveats: From stable hyperthyroidism, ophthalmopathy was set apart by a 13 V-J model. The blood repertoire included most of the expanded thyroid clonotypes above 0.001.

Patients showing uncontrolled infection, other autoimmune disease, pregnancy or lactation were ineligible. Amplification of TCR beta CDR3 regions was performed using RNA transcripts as template. HTBI primers drove first-round RT-PCR of the TCR CDR3. TCRdb redid the calling of the multiplex PCR reads with MiXCR, one entry per CDR3 protein. The sample carries 400,000 to 500,000 distinct CDR3 sequences, roughly an eighth recorded once. This clonotype was detected a few times. No antigen is known for it. Material: blood. This TCR came from a woman under 30 with Graves' hyperthyroidism.

CDR3 residues: CATSRGQGRSGELFF. In DNA form, the CDR3 reads TGTGCCACCAGCAGAGGACAGGGGAGGTCCGGGGAGCTGTTTTTT. V and J are TRBV15 and TRBJ2-2; 8 bases are shared with TRBD1. The CDR3 covers 15 residues. The ends lost 1 base at V and 6 bases at J; junction bases unmatched: 4. Looked up from germline, CDR1 is LNHNV and CDR2 is YYDKDF (reference sequence).